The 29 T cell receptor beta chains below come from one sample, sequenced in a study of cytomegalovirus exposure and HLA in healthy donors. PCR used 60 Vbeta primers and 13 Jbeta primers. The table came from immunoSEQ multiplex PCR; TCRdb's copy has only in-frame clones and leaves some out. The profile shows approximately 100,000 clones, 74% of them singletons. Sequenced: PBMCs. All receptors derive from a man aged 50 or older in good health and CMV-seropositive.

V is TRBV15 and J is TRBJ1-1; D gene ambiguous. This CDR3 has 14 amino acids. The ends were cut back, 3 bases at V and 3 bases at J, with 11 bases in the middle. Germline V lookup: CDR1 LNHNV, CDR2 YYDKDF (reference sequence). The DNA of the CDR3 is TGTGCCACCAGCAGGGGGAGGGCGGACACTGAAGCTTTCTTT. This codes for CATSRGRADTEAFF.

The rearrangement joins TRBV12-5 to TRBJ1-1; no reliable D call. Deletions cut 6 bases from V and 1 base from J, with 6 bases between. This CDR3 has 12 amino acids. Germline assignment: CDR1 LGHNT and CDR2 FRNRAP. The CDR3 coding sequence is TGTGCTAGTGGGGCGGAGAACACTGAAGCTTTCTTT. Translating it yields CASGAENTEAFF. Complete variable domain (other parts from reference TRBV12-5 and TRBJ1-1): DARVTQTPRHKVTEMGQEVTMRCQPILGHNTVFWYRQTMMQGLELLAYFRNRAPLDDSGMPKDRFSAEMPDATLATLKIQPSEPRDSAVYFCASGAENTEAFFGQGTRLTVV.

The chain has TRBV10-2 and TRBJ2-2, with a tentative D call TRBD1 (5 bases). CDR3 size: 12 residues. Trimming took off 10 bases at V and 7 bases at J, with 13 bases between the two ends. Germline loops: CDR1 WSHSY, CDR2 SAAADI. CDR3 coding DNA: TGCGCCATTAGCAGGGCTAGCGGGGAGCTGTTTTTT. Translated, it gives CAISRASGELFF.

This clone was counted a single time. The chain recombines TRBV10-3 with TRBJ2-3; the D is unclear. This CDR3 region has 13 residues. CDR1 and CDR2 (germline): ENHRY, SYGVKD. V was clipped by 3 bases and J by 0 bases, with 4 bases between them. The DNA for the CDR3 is TGTGCCATCAGTGACTCTAGCACAGATACGCAGTATTTT. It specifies CAISDSSTDTQYF.

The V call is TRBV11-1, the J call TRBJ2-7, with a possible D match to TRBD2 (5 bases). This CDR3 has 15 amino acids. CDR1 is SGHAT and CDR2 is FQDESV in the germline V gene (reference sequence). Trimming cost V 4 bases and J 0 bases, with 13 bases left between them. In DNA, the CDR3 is TGTGCCAGCAGCTCGGAGGCAGGTACCTCCTACGAGCAGTACTTC. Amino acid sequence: CASSSEAGTSYEQYF.

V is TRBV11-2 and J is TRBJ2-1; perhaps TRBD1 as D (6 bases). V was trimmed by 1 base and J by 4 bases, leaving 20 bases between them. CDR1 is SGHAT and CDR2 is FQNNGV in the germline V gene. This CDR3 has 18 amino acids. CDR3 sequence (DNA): TGTGCCAGCAGCTTAGTACCCTACAGGGTAAGGGGGTACAATGAGCAGTTCTTC. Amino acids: CASSLVPYRVRGYNEQFF.

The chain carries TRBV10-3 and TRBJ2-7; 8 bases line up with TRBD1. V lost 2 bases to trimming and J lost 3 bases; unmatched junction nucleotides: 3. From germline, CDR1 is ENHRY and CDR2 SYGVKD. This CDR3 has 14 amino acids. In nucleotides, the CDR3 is TGTGCCATCAGTGAGACAGGGGGTATCTACGAGCAGTACTTC. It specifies CAISETGGIYEQYF.

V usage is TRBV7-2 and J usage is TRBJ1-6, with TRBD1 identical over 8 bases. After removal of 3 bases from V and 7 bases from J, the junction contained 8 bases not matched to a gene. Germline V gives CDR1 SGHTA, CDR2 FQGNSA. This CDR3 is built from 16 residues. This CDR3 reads CASSFGQGAGNSPLHF. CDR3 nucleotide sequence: TGTGCCAGCAGCTTTGGACAGGGAGCGGGGAATTCACCCCTCCACTTT.

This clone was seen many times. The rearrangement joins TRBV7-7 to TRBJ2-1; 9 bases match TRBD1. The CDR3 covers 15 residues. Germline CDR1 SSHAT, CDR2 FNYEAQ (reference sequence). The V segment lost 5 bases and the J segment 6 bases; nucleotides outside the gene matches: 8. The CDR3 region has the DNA TGTGCCAGCAGCCCCGCCGGGACAGGGAGCAATGAGCAGTTCTTC. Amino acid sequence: CASSPAGTGSNEQFF.

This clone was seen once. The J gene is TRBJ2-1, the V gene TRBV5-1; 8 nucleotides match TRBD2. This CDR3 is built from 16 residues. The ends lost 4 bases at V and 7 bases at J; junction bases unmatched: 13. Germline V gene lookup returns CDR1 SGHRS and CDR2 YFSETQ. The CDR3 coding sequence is TGCGCCAGCAGCGGTACTAGCGGCAGATTTTTAAATGAGCAGTTCTTC. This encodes CASSGTSGRFLNEQFF.

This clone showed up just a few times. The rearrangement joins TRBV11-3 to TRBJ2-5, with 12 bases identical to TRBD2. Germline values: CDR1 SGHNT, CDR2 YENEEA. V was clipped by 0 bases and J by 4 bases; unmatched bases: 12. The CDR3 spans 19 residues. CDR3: CASSLDPSLAGGPVETQYF. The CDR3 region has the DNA TGTGCCAGCAGCTTAGACCCCTCGCTAGCGGGGGGGCCGGTAGAGACCCAGTACTTC.

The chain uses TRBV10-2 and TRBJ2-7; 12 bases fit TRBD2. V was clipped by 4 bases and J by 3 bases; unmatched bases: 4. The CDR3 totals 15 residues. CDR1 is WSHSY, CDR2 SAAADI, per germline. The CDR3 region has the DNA TGCGCCAGCAGTGTGAGACTAGCGGGAGTCTACGAGCAGTACTTC. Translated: CASSVRLAGVYEQYF.

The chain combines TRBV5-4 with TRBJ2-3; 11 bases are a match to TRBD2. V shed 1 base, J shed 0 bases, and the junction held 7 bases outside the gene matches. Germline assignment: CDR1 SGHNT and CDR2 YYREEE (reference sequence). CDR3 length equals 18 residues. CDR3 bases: TGTGCCAGCAGCTTGAGAGGTAGCGGGGGGGTGAGCACAGATACGCAGTATTTT. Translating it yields CASSLRGSGGVSTDTQYF. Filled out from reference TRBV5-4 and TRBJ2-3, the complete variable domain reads ETGVTQSPTHLIKTRGQQVTLRCSSQSGHNTVSWYQQALGQGPQFIFQYYREEENGRGNFPPRFSGLQFPNYSSELNVNALELDDSALYLCASSLRGSGGVSTDTQYFGPGTRLTVL.

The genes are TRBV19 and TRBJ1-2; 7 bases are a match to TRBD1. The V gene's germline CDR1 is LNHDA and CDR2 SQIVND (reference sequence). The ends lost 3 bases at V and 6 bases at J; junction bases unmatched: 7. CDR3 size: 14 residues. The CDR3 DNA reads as TGTGCCAGTAGTATCCGAAGGGGGCAGGATGGCTACACCTTC. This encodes CASSIRRGQDGYTF.

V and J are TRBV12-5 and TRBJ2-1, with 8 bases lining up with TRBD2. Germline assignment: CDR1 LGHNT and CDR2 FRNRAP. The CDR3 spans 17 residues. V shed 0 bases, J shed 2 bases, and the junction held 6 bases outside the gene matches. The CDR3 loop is CASGLVPRGGAYNEQFF. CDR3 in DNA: TGTGCTAGTGGTTTGGTACCTCGGGGGGGGGCCTACAATGAGCAGTTCTTC.

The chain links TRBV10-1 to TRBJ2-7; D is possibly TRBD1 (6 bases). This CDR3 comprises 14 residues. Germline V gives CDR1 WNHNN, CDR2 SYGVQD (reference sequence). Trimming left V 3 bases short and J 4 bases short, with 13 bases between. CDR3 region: CASSDRQVSYEQYF. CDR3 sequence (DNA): TGCGCCAGCAGTGATCGACAGGTTTCATACGAGCAGTACTTC.

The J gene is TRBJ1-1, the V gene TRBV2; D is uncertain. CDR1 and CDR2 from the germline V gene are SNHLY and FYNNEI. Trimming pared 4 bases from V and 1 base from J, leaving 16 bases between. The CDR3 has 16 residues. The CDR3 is CASSARGWPGNTEAFF. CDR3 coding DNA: TGTGCCAGCAGTGCTCGAGGTTGGCCCGGGAACACTGAAGCTTTCTTT.

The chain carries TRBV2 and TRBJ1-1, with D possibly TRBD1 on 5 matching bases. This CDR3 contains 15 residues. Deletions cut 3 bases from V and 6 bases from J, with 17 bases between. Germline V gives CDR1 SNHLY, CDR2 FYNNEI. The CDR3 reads CASSDIQGMRPEAFF. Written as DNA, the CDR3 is TGTGCCAGCAGTGATATTCAGGGTATGCGTCCTGAAGCTTTCTTT.

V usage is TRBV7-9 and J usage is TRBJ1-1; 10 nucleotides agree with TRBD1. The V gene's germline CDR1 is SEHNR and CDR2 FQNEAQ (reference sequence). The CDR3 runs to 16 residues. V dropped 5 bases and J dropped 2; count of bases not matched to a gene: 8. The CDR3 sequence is CASSLAGDRGNTEAFF. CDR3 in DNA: TGTGCCAGCAGCCTGGCGGGGGACAGGGGCAACACTGAAGCTTTCTTT.

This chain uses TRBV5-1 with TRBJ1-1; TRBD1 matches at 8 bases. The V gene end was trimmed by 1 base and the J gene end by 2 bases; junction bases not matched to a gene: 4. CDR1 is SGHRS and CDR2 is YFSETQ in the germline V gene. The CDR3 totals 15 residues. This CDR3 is CASSLKTGANTEAFF. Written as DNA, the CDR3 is TGCGCCAGCAGCTTGAAGACAGGGGCTAACACTGAAGCTTTCTTT.

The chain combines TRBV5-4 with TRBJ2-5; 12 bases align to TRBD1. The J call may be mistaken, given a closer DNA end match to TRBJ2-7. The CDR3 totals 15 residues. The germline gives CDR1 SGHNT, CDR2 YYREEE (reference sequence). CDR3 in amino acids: CASSRGQGASYEQYF. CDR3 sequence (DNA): TGTGCCAGCAGCCGGGGACAGGGGGCATCCTACGAGCAGTACTTC.

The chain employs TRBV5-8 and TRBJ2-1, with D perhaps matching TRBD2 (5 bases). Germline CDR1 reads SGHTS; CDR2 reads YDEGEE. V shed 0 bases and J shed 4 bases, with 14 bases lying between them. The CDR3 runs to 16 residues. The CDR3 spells CASSLARGFVYNEQFF. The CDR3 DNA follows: TGTGCCAGCAGCTTGGCCAGAGGGTTCGTGTACAATGAGCAGTTCTTC.

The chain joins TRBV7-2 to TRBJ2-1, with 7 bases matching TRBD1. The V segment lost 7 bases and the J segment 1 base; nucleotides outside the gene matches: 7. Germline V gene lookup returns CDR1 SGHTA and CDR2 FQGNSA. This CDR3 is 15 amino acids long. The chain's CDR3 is CASTLDRASYNEQFF. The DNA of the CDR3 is TGTGCCAGCACCCTAGACAGGGCGTCCTACAATGAGCAGTTCTTC.

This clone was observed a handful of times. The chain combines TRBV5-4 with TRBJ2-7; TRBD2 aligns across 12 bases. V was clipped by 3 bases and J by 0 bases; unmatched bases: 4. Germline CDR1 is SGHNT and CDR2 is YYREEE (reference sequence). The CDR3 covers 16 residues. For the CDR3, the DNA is TGTGCCAGCAGCTCAACTAGCGGGAGGTCCTCCTACGAGCAGTACTTC. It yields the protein CASSSTSGRSSYEQYF.

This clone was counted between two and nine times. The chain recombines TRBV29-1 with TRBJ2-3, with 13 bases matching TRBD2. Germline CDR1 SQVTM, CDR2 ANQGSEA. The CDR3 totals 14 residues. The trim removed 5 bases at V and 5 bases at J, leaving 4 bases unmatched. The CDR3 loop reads CSVKRLAGGDTQYF. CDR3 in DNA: TGCAGCGTTAAGCGACTAGCGGGAGGAGATACGCAGTATTTT.

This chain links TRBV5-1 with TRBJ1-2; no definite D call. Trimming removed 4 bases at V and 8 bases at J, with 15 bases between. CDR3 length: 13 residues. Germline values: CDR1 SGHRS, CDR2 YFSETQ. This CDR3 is CASSLDSAEGYTF. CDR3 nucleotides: TGCGCCAGCAGCCTGGACTCCGCGGAGGGCTACACCTTC.

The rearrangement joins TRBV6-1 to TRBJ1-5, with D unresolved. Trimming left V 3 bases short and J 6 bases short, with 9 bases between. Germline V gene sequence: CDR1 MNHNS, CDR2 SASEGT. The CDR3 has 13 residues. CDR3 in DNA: TGTGCCAGCAGTGATGGAGGGTTTCAGCCCCAGCATTTT. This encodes CASSDGGFQPQHF.

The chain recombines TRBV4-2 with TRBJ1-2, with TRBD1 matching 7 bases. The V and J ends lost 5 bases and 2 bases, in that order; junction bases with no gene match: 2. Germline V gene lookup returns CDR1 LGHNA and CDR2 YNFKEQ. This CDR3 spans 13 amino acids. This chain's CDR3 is CASSKQGNYGYTF. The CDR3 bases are TGTGCCAGCAGCAAACAGGGGAACTATGGCTACACCTTC.

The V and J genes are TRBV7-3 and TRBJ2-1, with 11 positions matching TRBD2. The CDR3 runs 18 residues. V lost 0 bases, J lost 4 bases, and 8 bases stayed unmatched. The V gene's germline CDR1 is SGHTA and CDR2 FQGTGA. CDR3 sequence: CASSLTGASGGIYNEQFF. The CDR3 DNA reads TGTGCCAGCAGCTTAACGGGGGCTAGCGGGGGGATTTACAATGAGCAGTTCTTC.